Following are 19 T cell receptor beta chains from one sample sequenced in a study of blood T cell repertoires in COVID-19. Measured with immunoSEQ multiplex PCR; TCRdb has only the in-frame clones, and not every one. Among approximately 360,000 clones, around nine tenths were seen once, and the ten largest hold roughly 0.97%. The sample comprised PBMCs or T cells enriched from blood (not recorded which). These receptors were obtained from a woman in her 30s with acute COVID-19.

This chain uses TRBV15 with TRBJ1-4; 7 bases are shared with TRBD1. CDR3 length: 16 residues. The V and J ends lost 1 base and 8 bases, in that order; junction bases with no gene match: 10. CDR1 and CDR2 (germline): LNHNV, YYDKDF (reference sequence). CDR3 region: CATSRVGAGGREKLFF. The CDR3, as DNA: TGTGCCACCAGCAGAGTAGGGGCAGGGGGAAGAGAAAAACTGTTTTTT.

In this sample, this clone turned up once. The gene calls are TRBV2 and TRBJ2-3; no clear D. The CDR3 runs to 11 residues. The V gene lost 6 bases and the J gene lost 8 bases, with 9 bases spanning the gap. Germline V gene lookup returns CDR1 SNHLY and CDR2 FYNNEI. CDR3 nucleotide sequence: TGTGCCAGCAGCCGAGAGGTTACGCAGTATTTT. Translating it yields CASSREVTQYF.

Written as DNA, the CDR3 is TGTGCCACCAAATTCCTCGGGGTGAGCACAGATACGCAGTATTTT. This codes for CATKFLGVSTDTQYF. The chain couples TRBV2 to TRBJ2-3; weak D call: TRBD2 (5 bases). Germline CDR1 and CDR2: SNHLY and FYNNEI. This CDR3 is built from 15 residues. The ends were cut back, 10 bases at V and 0 bases at J, with 17 bases in the middle. The full variable domain, completed using reference TRBV2 and TRBJ2-3, is EPEVTQTPSHQVTQMGQEVILRCVPISNHLYFYWYRQILGQKVEFLVSFYNNEISEKSEIFDDQFSVERPDGSNFTLKIRSTKLEDSAMYFCATKFLGVSTDTQYFGPGTRLTVL.

There are a few counts of this clone. The chain combines TRBV5-1 with TRBJ2-6, with D perhaps TRBD1 (5 bases). The CDR3 has 15 residues. The germline gives CDR1 SGHRS, CDR2 YFSETQ. Deletions cut 4 bases from V and 2 bases from J, with 10 bases between. CDR3 sequence reads: CASSPGLTGANVLTF. The CDR3 DNA is TGCGCCAGCAGCCCAGGGTTGACTGGGGCCAACGTCCTGACTTTC.

This clone was observed a single time. This chain links TRBV30 with TRBJ2-3, with 10 bases lining up with TRBD2. Germline V CDR1 and CDR2: GTSNPN, SVGIG (reference sequence). With V trimmed by 3 bases and J by 2 bases, 2 bases remained unmatched. CDR3 length equals 14 residues. The CDR3 protein is CAWRLAGFTDTQYF. DNA for the CDR3: TGTGCCTGGAGACTAGCGGGGTTCACAGATACGCAGTATTTT.

Worth noting for this clone: An end of the junction differs from the germline gene, which may be a read error. This rearrangement joins TRBV6-1 to TRBJ1-1, with no clear D. The germline gives CDR1 MNHNS, CDR2 SASEGT. The CDR3 covers 10 residues. CDR3 DNA sequence: TGTGCCAGCAGTGAAGATTCAGTTCTCTTT. Protein: CASSEDSVLF.

V usage is TRBV2 and J usage is TRBJ1-1; D is uncertain. This CDR3 is 14 amino acids long. V gave up 8 bases and J gave up 5 bases, with 18 bases separating them. CDR1 is SNHLY and CDR2 is FYNNEI in the germline V gene. The CDR3 DNA sequence: TGTGCCAGCTTTCGGGAGGCTTTAGGGACTGAAGCTTTCTTT. Protein sequence: CASFREALGTEAFF.

This chain uses TRBV18 with TRBJ1-5; 8 bases align to TRBD1. This CDR3 is 15 amino acids long. V trimming: 6 bases; J trimming: 1 base; junction bases outside the gene matches: 5. Germline CDR1 reads KGHSH; CDR2 reads LQKENI. The CDR3 reads CASSRQGLSNQPQHF. For the CDR3, the DNA is TGTGCCAGCTCTCGACAGGGGTTAAGCAATCAGCCCCAGCATTTT.

The gene calls are TRBV6-5 and TRBJ1-1, with D maybe TRBD1 (5 bases). The length of the CDR3 is 14 residues. Germline CDR1 MNHEY, CDR2 SVGAGI. V gave up 0 bases and J gave up 8 bases, with 13 bases separating them. DNA of the CDR3: TGTGCCAGCAGTTACTCGAAAAGGGGAGGGGAAGCTTTCTTT. Amino acids: CASSYSKRGGEAFF.

This clone has just a few counts. The chain combines TRBV2 with TRBJ2-2, with TRBD1 as a possible D gene (6 bases). Trimming pared 7 bases from V and 1 base from J, leaving 10 bases between. The CDR3 is made up of 14 amino acids. The germline CDR1 and CDR2 sequences are SNHLY and FYNNEI. CDR3 coding DNA: TGTGCCAGCACGGGGACACAGAACACCGGGGAGCTGTTTTTT. It encodes CASTGTQNTGELFF.

This clone was found once. This chain's CDR3 is CSVEDGRWRGYTF. The CDR3, as DNA: TGCAGCGTTGAAGATGGCAGGTGGAGGGGCTACACCTTC. This sequence joins TRBV29-1 and TRBJ1-2; D gene ambiguous. V lost 0 bases, J lost 8 bases, and 13 bases lay in between. Germline loops: CDR1 SQVTM, CDR2 ANQGSEA. The CDR3 sequence is 13 residues long.

This rearrangement joins TRBV10-3 to TRBJ1-5; D is perhaps TRBD1 (6 bases). Trimming cost V 6 bases and J 6 bases, with 15 bases left between them. The CDR3 is made up of 14 amino acids. The germline V gene encodes CDR1 ENHRY and CDR2 SYGVKD. CDR3 sequence: CAISPSGGGQPQHF. DNA of the CDR3: TGTGCCATCAGCCCGTCGGGGGGCGGTCAGCCCCAGCATTTT.

V and J are TRBV10-3 and TRBJ2-7, with a possible D match to TRBD1 (5 bases). The germline V and J ends were trimmed by 6 bases and 0 bases, with 12 bases remaining between them. The CDR3 extends over 14 amino acids. Germline-derived CDR1 and CDR2 are ENHRY and SYGVKD. CDR3 sequence: CAIRNRTLSYEQYF. CDR3 sequence (DNA): TGTGCCATCAGAAACAGGACCCTCTCCTACGAGCAGTACTTC.

The chain couples TRBV24-1 to TRBJ2-2, with 10 nucleotides matching TRBD1. This CDR3 is 15 amino acids long. Germline CDR1 and CDR2: KGHDR and SFDVKD. V trimming: 2 bases; J trimming: 9 bases; junction bases outside the gene matches: 5. Here the CDR3 DNA reads TGTGCCACCAGTGATTCCGGGACAGGGGTCTGGGAGCTGTTTTTT. Translated: CATSDSGTGVWELFF.

The chain uses TRBV6-5 and TRBJ2-3; a weak D match, TRBD2 (6 bases). The V and J ends lost 5 bases and 1 base respectively, with 13 bases between them. The V gene's germline CDR1 is MNHEY and CDR2 SVGAGI. The CDR3 totals 15 residues. DNA for the CDR3: TGTGCCAGCAGTCCCGGCGGGGCCGGCACAGATACGCAGTATTTT. It specifies CASSPGGAGTDTQYF.

The V call is TRBV6-6, the J call TRBJ1-5; 7 nucleotides match TRBD1. The V segment lost 6 bases and the J segment 0 bases; nucleotides outside the gene matches: 11. The CDR3 loop spans 17 amino acids. Germline V gene data show CDR1 as MNHNY and CDR2 as SVGAGI (reference sequence). The CDR3 is CASSRSRDRYSNQPQHF. DNA of the CDR3: TGTGCCAGCAGCCGATCCCGGGACAGATATAGCAATCAGCCCCAGCATTTT.

J is TRBJ1-4 and V is TRBV18, with D unclear. Deletions cut 3 bases from V and 0 bases from J, with 8 bases between. Germline CDR1 is KGHSH and CDR2 is LQKENI. The CDR3 has 15 residues. The CDR3, as DNA: TGTGCCAGCTCACCCGCCAGGCCAACTAATGAAAAACTGTTTTTT. The encoded protein is CASSPARPTNEKLFF.

The chain combines TRBV3-1 (or the pseudogene TRBV3-2) with TRBJ1-4; 7 bases line up with TRBD1. The length of the CDR3 is 14 residues. Germline CDR1 is LGHDT and CDR2 is YNNKEL (reference sequence). V shed 4 bases and J 7 bases; nucleotides not matched to a gene: 6. CDR3 coding DNA: TGTGCCAGCAGCCCCGGCACAGGGGTTGAAAAACTGTTTTTT. Translation: CASSPGTGVEKLFF.

This chain links TRBV5-5 with TRBJ1-3; unclear D gene. V lost 4 bases to trimming and J lost 0 bases, with 11 bases between them. This CDR3 is 15 amino acids long. CDR1 is SGHKS, CDR2 YYEKEE, per germline (reference sequence). The CDR3 reads CASSTYSNSGNTIYF. In DNA form, the CDR3 reads TGTGCCAGCAGCACCTATAGCAACTCTGGAAACACCATATATTTT.